This T cell receptor beta chain was identified during a study of T-cell memory formation after mild COVID-19. Looking at the study overall: TCR clusters were mostly confined to one donor each. Overall study findings and caveats: Whereas later expanders leaned CD4+, clones contracting day 15 to 85 showed a balanced CD4/CD8 makeup. The finding that pre-infection memory included some responding clones suggested that cross-reactive memory joined. Contracting CD4+ clones lay largely in CM and EM, with CD8+ ones residing in EMRA.

A single record per CDR3 protein comes from TCRdb applying MiXCR to the 5' RACE reads. The data contain approximately 500,000 distinct CDR3 sequences, nearly 25% of them singletons. In the case of this clonotype: The target antigen is unknown.

The sequencing sample was made of PBMCs or a T cell subset sorted from them (not recorded which). This receptor was taken from an adult woman who had mild COVID-19 (a few samples of this study predate the infection). Cell type and time point are not known.

CDR3 in DNA: TGTGCCAGCAGCTTAGGTCAGCGAGGCGCAGATACGCAGTATTTT. This gives the protein CASSLGQRGADTQYF. The chain couples TRBV7-7 to TRBJ2-3; D not certain. The CDR3 has 15 amino acids. The ends were cut back, 1 base at V and 4 bases at J, with 12 bases in the middle. The germline V gene encodes CDR1 SSHAT and CDR2 FNYEAQ (reference sequence).